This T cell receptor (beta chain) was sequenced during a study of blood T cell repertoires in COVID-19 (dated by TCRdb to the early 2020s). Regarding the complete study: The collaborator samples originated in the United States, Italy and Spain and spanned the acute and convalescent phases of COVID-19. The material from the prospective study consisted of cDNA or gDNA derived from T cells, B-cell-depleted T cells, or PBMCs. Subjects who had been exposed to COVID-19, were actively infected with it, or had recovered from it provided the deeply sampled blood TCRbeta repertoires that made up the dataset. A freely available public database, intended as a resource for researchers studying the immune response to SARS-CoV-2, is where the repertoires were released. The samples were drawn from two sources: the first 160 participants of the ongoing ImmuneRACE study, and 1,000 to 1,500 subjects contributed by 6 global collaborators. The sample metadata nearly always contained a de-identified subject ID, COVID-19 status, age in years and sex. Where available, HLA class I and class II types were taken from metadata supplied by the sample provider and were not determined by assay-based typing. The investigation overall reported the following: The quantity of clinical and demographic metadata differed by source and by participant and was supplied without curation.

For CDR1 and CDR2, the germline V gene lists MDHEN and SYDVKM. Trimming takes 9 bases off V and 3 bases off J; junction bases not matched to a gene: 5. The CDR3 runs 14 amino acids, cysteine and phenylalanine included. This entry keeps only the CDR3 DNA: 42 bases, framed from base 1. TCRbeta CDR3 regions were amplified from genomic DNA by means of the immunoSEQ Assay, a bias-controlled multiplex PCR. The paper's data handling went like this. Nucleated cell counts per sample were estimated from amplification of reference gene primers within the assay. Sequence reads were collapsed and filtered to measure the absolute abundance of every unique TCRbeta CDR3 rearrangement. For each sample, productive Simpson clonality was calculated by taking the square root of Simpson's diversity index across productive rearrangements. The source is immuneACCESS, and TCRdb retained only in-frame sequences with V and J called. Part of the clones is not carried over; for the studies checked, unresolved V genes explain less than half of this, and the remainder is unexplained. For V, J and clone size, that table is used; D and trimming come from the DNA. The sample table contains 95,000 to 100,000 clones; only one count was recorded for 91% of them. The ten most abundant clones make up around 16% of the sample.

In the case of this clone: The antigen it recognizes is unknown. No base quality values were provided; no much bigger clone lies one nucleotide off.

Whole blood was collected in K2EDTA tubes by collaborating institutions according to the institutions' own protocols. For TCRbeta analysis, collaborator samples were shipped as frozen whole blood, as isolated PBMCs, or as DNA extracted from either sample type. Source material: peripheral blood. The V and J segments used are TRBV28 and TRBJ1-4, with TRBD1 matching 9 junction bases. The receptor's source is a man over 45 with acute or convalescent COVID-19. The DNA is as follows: TGTGCCAGTCAGACAGGGGGAGCTAATGAAAAACTGTTTTTT. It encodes CASQTGGANEKLFF.